A selection of T cell receptor beta chains follows, all from one sample in a study of molecular identifiers for immune sequencing clone quantification. Each CDR3 protein is one row after TCRdb ran MiXCR on the PCR reads. The sample lists some 650,000 distinct CDR3 sequences, 15% to 20% occurring once. Material: naive CD8+ T cells from blood, with Jurkat cell RNA spiked in. The receptors shown here come from a human donor in good health. Some libraries in this study had Jurkat cell RNA spiked in. Both conserved end residues are part of each CDR3. Fields, in order: J gene, V gene, clone size, D gene, CDR3 protein, CDR3 DNA. D genes are given only for firm matches. Size tells how often a clone was seen (once, few, many) or the class of an expanded clone, and some rows leave it out.

J gene: TRBJ1-1; V gene: TRBV6-2/TRBV6-3; clone size: few; D gene: NA; CDR3 protein: CASSYGLGTEAFF; CDR3 DNA: TGTGCCAGCAGTTACGGATTGGGGACTGAAGCTTTCTTT
J gene: TRBJ2-1; V gene: TRBV4-2; clone size: NA; D gene: TRBD2; CDR3 protein: CASSQDGGGAYNEQFF; CDR3 DNA: TGTGCCAGCAGCCAAGACGGGGGAGGGGCCTACAATGAGCAGTTCTTC
J gene: TRBJ2-7; V gene: TRBV18; clone size: NA; D gene: NA; CDR3 protein: CASSPYGAGQTSYEQYF; CDR3 DNA: TGTGCCAGCTCACCATACGGCGCTGGGCAGACCTCCTACGAGCAGTACTTC
J gene: TRBJ2-1; V gene: TRBV20-1; clone size: NA; D gene: TRBD1; CDR3 protein: CSARDHGTGNEQFF; CDR3 DNA: TGCAGTGCTAGAGACCACGGGACAGGGAATGAGCAGTTCTTC
J gene: TRBJ2-5; V gene: TRBV19; clone size: NA; D gene: NA; CDR3 protein: CVSSPRGTQETQYF; CDR3 DNA: TGTGTCAGTAGTCCACGGGGTACCCAAGAGACCCAGTACTTC
J gene: TRBJ2-3; V gene: TRBV6-2/TRBV6-3; clone size: many; D gene: NA; CDR3 protein: CASQLEDFTDTQYF; CDR3 DNA: TGTGCCAGTCAGTTGGAGGATTTCACAGATACGCAGTATTTT
J gene: TRBJ2-2; V gene: TRBV5-1; clone size: many; D gene: NA; CDR3 protein: CASSLDSLNTGELFF; CDR3 DNA: TGCGCCAGCAGCTTGGACTCACTTAACACCGGGGAGCTGTTTTTT
J gene: TRBJ2-2; V gene: TRBV6-6; clone size: many; D gene: NA; CDR3 protein: CASSYSGTANTGELFF; CDR3 DNA: TGTGCCAGCAGTTACTCGGGGACCGCGAACACCGGGGAGCTGTTTTTT
J gene: TRBJ1-2; V gene: TRBV5-6; clone size: NA; D gene: NA; CDR3 protein: CASSQASAQMKNYGYTF; CDR3 DNA: TGTGCCAGCAGCCAAGCAAGTGCTCAGATGAAGAACTATGGCTACACCTTC
J gene: TRBJ2-3; V gene: TRBV3-1; clone size: many; D gene: TRBD2; CDR3 protein: CATRSGRDYTDTQYF; CDR3 DNA: TGTGCCACCCGGAGCGGGAGGGATTACACAGATACGCAGTATTTT
J gene: TRBJ2-7; V gene: TRBV4-3; clone size: many; D gene: TRBD1; CDR3 protein: CASSQGYPGQSYEQYF; CDR3 DNA: TGCGCCAGCAGCCAAGGATATCCGGGACAGAGCTACGAGCAGTACTTC
J gene: TRBJ2-5; V gene: TRBV28; clone size: many; D gene: TRBD2; CDR3 protein: CASSSFLAGEGETQYF; CDR3 DNA: TGTGCCAGCAGTTCCTTCCTAGCGGGTGAGGGGGAGACCCAGTACTTC
J gene: TRBJ1-1; V gene: TRBV7-9; clone size: many; D gene: NA; CDR3 protein: CASSLVVTENTEAFF; CDR3 DNA: TGTGCCAGCAGCTTAGTGGTGACAGAAAACACTGAAGCTTTCTTT
J gene: TRBJ1-1; V gene: TRBV2; clone size: NA; D gene: TRBD1; CDR3 protein: CASSGTGGWNTEAFF; CDR3 DNA: TGTGCCAGCAGTGGGACAGGGGGCTGGAACACTGAAGCTTTCTTT
J gene: TRBJ2-3; V gene: TRBV6-2/TRBV6-3; clone size: many; D gene: TRBD2; CDR3 protein: CASSNMVRGITDTQYF; CDR3 DNA: TGTGCCAGCAGCAATATGGTGCGGGGGATCACAGATACGCAGTATTTT
J gene: TRBJ2-5; V gene: TRBV5-1; clone size: many; D gene: NA; CDR3 protein: CASSGSGGETQYF; CDR3 DNA: TGCGCCAGCAGTGGGTCCGGAGGTGAGACCCAGTACTTC
J gene: TRBJ1-4; V gene: TRBV6-5; clone size: NA; D gene: NA; CDR3 protein: CASSYVGATNEKLFF; CDR3 DNA: TGTGCCAGCAGTTACGTGGGGGCAACTAATGAAAAACTGTTTTTT
J gene: TRBJ2-3; V gene: TRBV2; clone size: many; D gene: TRBD2; CDR3 protein: CASSGTSGRTDTQYF; CDR3 DNA: TGTGCCAGCAGTGGGACTAGCGGTCGCACAGATACGCAGTATTTT
J gene: TRBJ1-4; V gene: TRBV7-9; clone size: many; D gene: NA; CDR3 protein: CASSQGPFELFF; CDR3 DNA: TGTGCCAGCAGCCAGGGGCCGTTCGAACTGTTTTTT
J gene: TRBJ2-5; V gene: TRBV5-1; clone size: many; D gene: TRBD1; CDR3 protein: CASSLVGQGVDQETQYF; CDR3 DNA: TGCGCCAGCAGCCTGGTAGGACAGGGGGTAGACCAAGAGACCCAGTACTTC
J gene: TRBJ2-3; V gene: TRBV6-2/TRBV6-3; clone size: many; D gene: NA; CDR3 protein: CASSYFAAPTPDTDTQYF; CDR3 DNA: TGTGCCAGCAGTTACTTCGCAGCACCGACACCAGACACAGATACGCAGTATTTT
J gene: TRBJ1-2; V gene: TRBV30; clone size: many; D gene: NA; CDR3 protein: CAWMGVPTGGYGYTF; CDR3 DNA: TGTGCCTGGATGGGGGTCCCCACTGGAGGATATGGCTACACCTTC
J gene: TRBJ2-1; V gene: TRBV9; clone size: many; D gene: NA; CDR3 protein: CASSVDDEQFF; CDR3 DNA: TGTGCCAGCAGCGTAGATGATGAGCAGTTCTTC
J gene: TRBJ2-7; V gene: TRBV5-1; clone size: many; D gene: TRBD2; CDR3 protein: CASSFGQRESGSSYEQYF; CDR3 DNA: TGCGCCAGCAGCTTCGGCCAGCGGGAGAGCGGGAGCTCCTACGAGCAGTACTTC
J gene: TRBJ2-3; V gene: TRBV29-1; clone size: many; D gene: NA; CDR3 protein: CSVVYYTDTQYF; CDR3 DNA: TGCAGCGTTGTTTACTACACAGATACGCAGTATTTT
J gene: TRBJ2-4; V gene: TRBV28; clone size: once; D gene: NA; CDR3 protein: CASSLRLLNEQYF; CDR3 DNA: TGTGCCAGCAGTTTAAGACTACTCAATGAGCAGTACTTC
J gene: TRBJ2-3; V gene: TRBV7-8; clone size: few; D gene: TRBD2; CDR3 protein: CASSLVLRGGVIDTQYF; CDR3 DNA: TGTGCCAGCAGCTTAGTTCTGCGGGGGGGCGTAATAGATACGCAGTATTTT
J gene: TRBJ2-5; V gene: TRBV5-6; clone size: many; D gene: TRBD2; CDR3 protein: CASSSWASGMETQYF; CDR3 DNA: TGTGCCAGCAGCTCTTGGGCTAGCGGGATGGAGACCCAGTACTTC
J gene: TRBJ2-7; V gene: TRBV6-1; clone size: NA; D gene: NA; CDR3 protein: CASSEITQGFPYEQYF; CDR3 DNA: TGTGCCAGCAGTGAAATAACCCAGGGATTCCCCTACGAGCAGTACTTC
J gene: TRBJ1-2; V gene: TRBV6-6; clone size: NA; D gene: NA; CDR3 protein: CARGELYGYTF; CDR3 DNA: TGTGCCAGGGGGGAGCTCTATGGCTACACCTTC
J gene: TRBJ1-5; V gene: TRBV21-1; clone size: few; D gene: NA; CDR3 protein: CASSKVGRGNQPQHF; CDR3 DNA: NA
J gene: TRBJ2-7; V gene: TRBV7-9; clone size: many; D gene: NA; CDR3 protein: CASSPKDTESSYEQYF; CDR3 DNA: TGTGCCAGCAGCCCAAAGGACACCGAGAGCTCCTACGAGCAGTACTTC
J gene: TRBJ2-3; V gene: TRBV13; clone size: many; D gene: NA; CDR3 protein: CASSSRTDAGTDTQYF; CDR3 DNA: TGTGCCAGCAGCTCCCGGACAGACGCGGGCACAGATACGCAGTATTTT
J gene: TRBJ1-2; V gene: TRBV6-2/TRBV6-3; clone size: NA; D gene: TRBD1; CDR3 protein: CASTQPPTGKVADGYTF; CDR3 DNA: TGTGCCAGCACCCAGCCCCCGACAGGGAAGGTGGCAGATGGCTACACCTTC
J gene: TRBJ2-7; V gene: TRBV6-2/TRBV6-3; clone size: NA; D gene: TRBD1; CDR3 protein: CASSYVGTGVYEQYF; CDR3 DNA: TGTGCCAGCAGTTATGTTGGGACAGGGGTCTACGAGCAGTACTTC
J gene: TRBJ2-1; V gene: TRBV4-1; clone size: many; D gene: NA; CDR3 protein: CASSHTQGGYEQFF; CDR3 DNA: TGCGCCAGCAGCCACACACAGGGAGGCTATGAGCAGTTCTTC
J gene: TRBJ2-5; V gene: TRBV6-5; clone size: many; D gene: NA; CDR3 protein: CAIKRGETQYF; CDR3 DNA: TGTGCCATCAAGAGAGGGGAGACCCAGTACTTC
J gene: TRBJ1-2; V gene: TRBV7-9; clone size: NA; D gene: TRBD1; CDR3 protein: CASSSTGEKDYGYTF; CDR3 DNA: TGTGCCAGCAGCTCGACAGGGGAAAAAGACTATGGCTACACCTTC
J gene: TRBJ2-3; V gene: TRBV4-3; clone size: NA; D gene: TRBD2; CDR3 protein: CASSQEGRGAGTDTQYF; CDR3 DNA: TGCGCCAGCAGCCAAGAGGGGCGGGGGGCCGGCACAGATACGCAGTATTTT
J gene: TRBJ1-1; V gene: TRBV20-1; clone size: many; D gene: NA; CDR3 protein: CSARDPGTLNTEAFF; CDR3 DNA: TGCAGTGCTAGAGATCCCGGGACGTTAAACACTGAAGCTTTCTTT
J gene: TRBJ2-1; V gene: TRBV6-5; clone size: NA; D gene: TRBD1; CDR3 protein: CASRPGQGASEQFF; CDR3 DNA: TGTGCCAGCAGACCTGGACAGGGGGCTAGTGAGCAGTTCTTC
J gene: TRBJ2-7; V gene: TRBV30; clone size: many; D gene: NA; CDR3 protein: CAWSFTGSGEQYF; CDR3 DNA: TGTGCCTGGAGTTTTACAGGGTCCGGCGAGCAGTACTTC
J gene: TRBJ2-3; V gene: TRBV6-2/TRBV6-3; clone size: many; D gene: NA; CDR3 protein: CASNLGGTDTQYF; CDR3 DNA: TGTGCCAGCAATTTAGGGGGAACAGATACGCAGTATTTT
J gene: TRBJ2-7; V gene: TRBV5-4; clone size: few; D gene: NA; CDR3 protein: CASSGIGSYSYEQYF; CDR3 DNA: TGTGCCAGCAGCGGGATAGGCAGTTACTCCTACGAGCAGTACTTC
J gene: TRBJ2-7; V gene: TRBV4-1; clone size: many; D gene: NA; CDR3 protein: CASSQIGAVYEQYF; CDR3 DNA: TGCGCCAGCAGCCAAATTGGGGCGGTGTACGAGCAGTACTTC
J gene: TRBJ2-7; V gene: TRBV11-2; clone size: many; D gene: TRBD2; CDR3 protein: CASSFYSGYEQYF; CDR3 DNA: TGTGCCAGCAGCTTCTATAGCGGGTACGAGCAGTACTTC
J gene: TRBJ2-5; V gene: TRBV27; clone size: few; D gene: NA; CDR3 protein: CASSLWGTGGEETQYF; CDR3 DNA: TGTGCCAGCAGTTTATGGGGGACTGGAGGGGAGGAGACCCAGTACTTC
J gene: TRBJ1-6; V gene: TRBV4-3; clone size: few; D gene: NA; CDR3 protein: CASSQDNQGRGYNSPLHF; CDR3 DNA: TGCGCCAGCAGCCAAGATAATCAGGGAAGGGGCTATAATTCACCCCTCCACTTT
J gene: TRBJ2-3; V gene: TRBV12-3/TRBV12-4; clone size: NA; D gene: TRBD2; CDR3 protein: CASSPSRLAGSPYTQYF; CDR3 DNA: TGTGCCAGCAGTCCCAGCCGACTAGCGGGGTCACCCTATACGCAGTATTTT
J gene: TRBJ2-3; V gene: TRBV12-3/TRBV12-4; clone size: many; D gene: NA; CDR3 protein: CASSRGHLTDTQYF; CDR3 DNA: TGTGCCAGCAGTAGGGGACACCTCACAGATACGCAGTATTTT
J gene: TRBJ2-2; V gene: TRBV7-6; clone size: NA; D gene: NA; CDR3 protein: CASSLIGTISANTGELFF; CDR3 DNA: TGTGCCAGCAGCTTGATCGGTACCATCTCTGCGAACACCGGGGAGCTGTTTTTT
J gene: TRBJ2-7; V gene: TRBV12-3/TRBV12-4; clone size: many; D gene: TRBD1; CDR3 protein: CASRTGNYEQYF; CDR3 DNA: TGTGCCAGCAGGACAGGGAACTACGAGCAGTACTTC
J gene: TRBJ2-3; V gene: TRBV6-5; clone size: NA; D gene: TRBD2; CDR3 protein: CASATGTSGDTQYF; CDR3 DNA: TGTGCCAGCGCCACCGGGACTAGCGGGGATACGCAGTATTTT
J gene: TRBJ1-4; V gene: TRBV12-3/TRBV12-4; clone size: NA; D gene: NA; CDR3 protein: CASSFRLFKEKLFF; CDR3 DNA: TGTGCCAGCAGTTTTAGGTTGTTTAAAGAAAAACTGTTTTTT
J gene: TRBJ2-7; V gene: TRBV19; clone size: NA; D gene: TRBD1; CDR3 protein: CASSTGQGPSSYEQYF; CDR3 DNA: TGTGCCAGTAGTACTGGACAGGGACCCAGCTCCTACGAGCAGTACTTC
J gene: TRBJ2-1; V gene: TRBV27; clone size: NA; D gene: TRBD1; CDR3 protein: CASRPTGTVLHNEQLF; CDR3 DNA: TGTGCCAGCAGACCAACCGGGACAGTTCTCCACAATGAGCAGCTCTTC
J gene: TRBJ1-4; V gene: TRBV19; clone size: few; D gene: NA; CDR3 protein: CASSIDEGTNEKLFF; CDR3 DNA: TGTGCCAGTAGTATAGACGAGGGGACTAATGAAAAACTGTTTTTT